Each of the 11 T cell receptor beta chains below was sequenced from the same sample in a study of T cell changes during pregnancy in multiple sclerosis. The repertoire was sequenced with immunoSEQ multiplex PCR; TCRdb's copy has only in-frame clones and lacks some. The table shows about 33,000 clones, with roughly nine tenths occurring only once. The sample was CD4+ T cells from peripheral blood mononuclear cells, taken in the third trimester of pregnancy. Every receptor here comes from a female donor in good health, enrolled as a control in a pregnancy study.

V and J are TRBV27 and TRBJ1-1; D may be TRBD1 (6 bases). The CDR3 totals 15 residues. Trimming cost V 5 bases and J 0 bases, with 13 bases left between them. Germline CDR1 reads MNHEY; CDR2 reads SMNVEV (reference sequence). The CDR3 sequence: CASSPRQVMNTEAFF. CDR3 coding DNA: TGTGCCAGCAGTCCCCGACAGGTAATGAACACTGAAGCTTTCTTT.

This chain uses TRBV7-9 with TRBJ1-2; D is uncertain. Germline V gives CDR1 SEHNR, CDR2 FQNEAQ (reference sequence). The CDR3 contains 11 residues. Trimming shortened V by 5 bases and J by 5 bases, and 6 bases separated the two germline ends. The CDR3 loop reads CASSQTYGYTF. CDR3 nucleotides: TGTGCCAGCAGCCAGACATATGGCTACACCTTC.

The chain employs TRBV11-2 and TRBJ2-7; 12 positions agree with TRBD2. Germline V lookup: CDR1 SGHAT, CDR2 FQNNGV. The CDR3 spans 14 residues. The V gene end was trimmed by 5 bases and the J gene end by 4 bases; junction bases not matched to a gene: 3. The DNA of the CDR3 is TGTGCCAGCAGCCTAGCGGGGGGGCGGTACGAGCAGTACTTC. It yields the protein CASSLAGGRYEQYF.

The V gene is TRBV7-2, the J gene TRBJ1-1; D is perhaps TRBD1 (6 bases). There are 14 residues in the CDR3. The germline CDR1 and CDR2 sequences are SGHTA and FQGNSA. V lost 1 base and J 5 bases, leaving 11 bases between the germline ends. This chain's CDR3 is CASSLDRVGTEAFF. The CDR3 DNA is TGTGCCAGCAGCTTAGACAGGGTTGGGACTGAAGCTTTCTTT.

The genes are TRBV28 and TRBJ2-2; TRBD2 matches at 7 bases. From germline, CDR1 is MDHEN and CDR2 SYDVKM. V was pared by 11 bases and J by 4 bases, with 7 bases of the junction left unmatched. This CDR3 region has 13 residues. The chain's CDR3 is CAGRGGTTGELFF. For the CDR3, the DNA is TGTGCCGGGAGGGGCGGAACCACCGGGGAGCTGTTTTTT.

The chain links TRBV6-5 to TRBJ2-5; D might be TRBD2 (6 bases). The V gene lost 7 bases and the J gene lost 4 bases, with 16 bases spanning the gap. This CDR3 is built from 14 residues. CDR1 is MNHEY, CDR2 SVGAGI, per germline. CDR3 sequence reads: CASTFGGSGETQYF. CDR3 in DNA: TGTGCCAGCACCTTCGGGGGATCGGGAGAGACCCAGTACTTC.

The V and J genes are TRBV18 and TRBJ1-4; no firm D call. The CDR3 loop spans 14 amino acids. The germline CDR1 and CDR2 sequences are KGHSH and LQKENI. V was pared by 3 bases and J by 3 bases, with 8 bases between. The CDR3, as DNA: TGTGCCAGCTCACCGGCACAGCCTAATGAAAAACTGTTTTTT. Residues: CASSPAQPNEKLFF.

CDR3 protein: CASSLTPTSVWEQYF. DNA for the CDR3: TGCGCCAGCAGCTTGACACCGACTAGCGTGTGGGAGCAGTACTTC. This chain uses TRBV5-1 with TRBJ2-7; TRBD2 matches 8 bases. Germline assignment: CDR1 SGHRS and CDR2 YFSETQ. V shed 1 base and J 7 bases; nucleotides not matched to a gene: 10. The CDR3 consists of 15 residues.

There are a few counts of this clone. The CDR3 region has the DNA TGCGCCAGCAGCCATGGGGCTGCCGATTCACCCCTCCACTTT. Translation: CASSHGAADSPLHF. This chain links TRBV4-3 with TRBJ1-6; D possibly corresponds to TRBD1 (5 bases). Germline V CDR1 and CDR2: LGHNA, YSLEER. The CDR3 runs 14 residues. V lost 3 bases and J 8 bases, leaving 11 bases between the germline ends.

The chain employs TRBV4-2 and TRBJ2-3; TRBD2 agrees at 9 bases. The germline V gene encodes CDR1 LGHNA and CDR2 YNFKEQ. The CDR3 extends over 18 amino acids. V trimming: 3 bases; J trimming: 3 bases; junction bases outside the gene matches: 13. The CDR3, as DNA: TGTGCCAGCAGCCACCAAGAGAGCGGGGGGCGTAGTACAGATACGCAGTATTTT. It is translated as CASSHQESGGRSTDTQYF.

The chain links TRBV5-5 to TRBJ2-5; 11 positions agree with TRBD1. The CDR3 contains 17 residues. The germline V gene encodes CDR1 SGHKS and CDR2 YYEKEE (reference sequence). V shed 3 bases, J shed 7 bases, and the junction held 14 bases outside the gene matches. The CDR3 DNA is TGTGCCAGCAGCTCCCCCGGTGGGACAGGGGGGCTTGTGACCCAGTACTTC. Translating gives CASSSPGGTGGLVTQYF.